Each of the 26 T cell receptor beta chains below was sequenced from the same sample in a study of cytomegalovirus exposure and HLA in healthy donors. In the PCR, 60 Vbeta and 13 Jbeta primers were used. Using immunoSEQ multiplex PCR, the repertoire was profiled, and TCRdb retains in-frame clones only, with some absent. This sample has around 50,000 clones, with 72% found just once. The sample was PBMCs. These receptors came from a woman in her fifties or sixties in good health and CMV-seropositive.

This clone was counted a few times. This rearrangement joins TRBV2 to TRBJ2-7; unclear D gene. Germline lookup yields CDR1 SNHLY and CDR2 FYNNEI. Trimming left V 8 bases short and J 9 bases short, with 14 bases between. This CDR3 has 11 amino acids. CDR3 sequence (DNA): TGTGCCAGCGGCCAGAATCGAAGGCAGTACTTC. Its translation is CASGQNRRQYF.

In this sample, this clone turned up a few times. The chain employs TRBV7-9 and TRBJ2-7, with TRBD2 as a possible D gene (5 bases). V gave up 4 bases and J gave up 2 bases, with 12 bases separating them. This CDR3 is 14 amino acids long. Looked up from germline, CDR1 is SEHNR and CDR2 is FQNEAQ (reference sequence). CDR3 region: CASSSDGNPYEQYF. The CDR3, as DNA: TGTGCCAGCAGCTCCGACGGGAACCCCTACGAGCAGTACTTC.

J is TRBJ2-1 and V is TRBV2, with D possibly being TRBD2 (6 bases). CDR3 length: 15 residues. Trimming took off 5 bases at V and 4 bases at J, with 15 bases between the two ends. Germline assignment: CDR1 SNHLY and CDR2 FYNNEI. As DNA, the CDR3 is TGTGCCAGCAGTCGACAGCCTGGGGGGTACAATGAGCAGTTCTTC. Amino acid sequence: CASSRQPGGYNEQFF.

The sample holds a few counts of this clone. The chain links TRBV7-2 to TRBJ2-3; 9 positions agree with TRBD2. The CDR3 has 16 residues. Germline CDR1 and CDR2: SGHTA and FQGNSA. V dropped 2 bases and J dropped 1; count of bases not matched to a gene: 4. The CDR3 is CASSLWLAGRTDTQYF. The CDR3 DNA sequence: TGTGCCAGCAGCTTATGGCTAGCGGGGCGCACAGATACGCAGTATTTT.

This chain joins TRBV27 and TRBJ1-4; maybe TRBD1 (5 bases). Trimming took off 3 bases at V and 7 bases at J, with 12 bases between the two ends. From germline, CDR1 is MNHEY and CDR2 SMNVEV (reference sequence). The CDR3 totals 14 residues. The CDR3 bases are TGTGCCAGCAGTTTCGGGTGGGGGGGTGAAAAACTGTTTTTT. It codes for CASSFGWGGEKLFF. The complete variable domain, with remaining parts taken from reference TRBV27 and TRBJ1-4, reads EAQVTQNPRYLITVTGKKLTVTCSQNMNHEYMSWYRQDPGLGLRQIYYSMNVEVTDKGDVPEGYKVSRKEKRNFPLILESPSPNQTSLYFCASSFGWGGEKLFFGSGTQLSVL.

The chain's CDR3 is CASTPAYGGGYTF. CDR3 coding DNA: TGTGCCAGCACACCGGCCTACGGCGGGGGCTACACCTTC. The gene calls are TRBV2 and TRBJ1-2; D not certain. The CDR3 length is 13 residues. The V gene's germline CDR1 is SNHLY and CDR2 FYNNEI. The V end was cut by 7 bases, the J end by 8 bases, with 17 bases between.

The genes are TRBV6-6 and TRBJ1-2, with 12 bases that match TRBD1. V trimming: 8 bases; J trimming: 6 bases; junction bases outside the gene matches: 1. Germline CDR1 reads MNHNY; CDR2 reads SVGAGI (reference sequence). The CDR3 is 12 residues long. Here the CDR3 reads CASRDRGHGYTF. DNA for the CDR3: TGTGCCAGCCGGGACAGGGGGCATGGCTACACCTTC.

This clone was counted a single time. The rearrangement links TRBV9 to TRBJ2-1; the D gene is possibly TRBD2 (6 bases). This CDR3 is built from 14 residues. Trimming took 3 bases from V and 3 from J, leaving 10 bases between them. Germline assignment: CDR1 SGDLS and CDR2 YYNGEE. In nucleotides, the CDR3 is TGTGCCAGCAGCGGCGGGAAGGGCTACAATGAGCAGTTCTTC. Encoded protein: CASSGGKGYNEQFF.

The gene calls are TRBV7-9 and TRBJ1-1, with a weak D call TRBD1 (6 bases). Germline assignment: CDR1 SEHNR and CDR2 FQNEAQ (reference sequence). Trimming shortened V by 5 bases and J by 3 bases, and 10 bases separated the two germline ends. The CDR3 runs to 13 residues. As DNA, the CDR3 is TGTGCCAGCAGCCCAGGGGCACACACTGAAGCTTTCTTT. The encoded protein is CASSPGAHTEAFF.

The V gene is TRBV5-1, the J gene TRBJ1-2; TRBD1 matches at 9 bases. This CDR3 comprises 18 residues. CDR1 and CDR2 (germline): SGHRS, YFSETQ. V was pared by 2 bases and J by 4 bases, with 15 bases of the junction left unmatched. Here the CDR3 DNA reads TGCGCCAGCAGCTTAAAGGTCCCGGGACAGGGAAGGGTCTATGGCTACACCTTC. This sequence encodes CASSLKVPGQGRVYGYTF.

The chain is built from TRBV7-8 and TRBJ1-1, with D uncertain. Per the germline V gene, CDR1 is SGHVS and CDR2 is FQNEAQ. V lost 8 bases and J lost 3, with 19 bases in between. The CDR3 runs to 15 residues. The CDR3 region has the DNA TGTGCCAGCCTCGAAAGTCCCGGTTCCGACACTGAAGCTTTCTTT. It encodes CASLESPGSDTEAFF.

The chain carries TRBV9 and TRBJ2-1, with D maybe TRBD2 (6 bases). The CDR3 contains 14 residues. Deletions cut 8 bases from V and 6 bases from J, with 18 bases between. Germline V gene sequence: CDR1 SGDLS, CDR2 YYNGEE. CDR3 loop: CASAGAGRVNEQFF. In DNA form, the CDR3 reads TGTGCCAGTGCCGGGGCCGGGAGAGTCAATGAGCAGTTCTTC. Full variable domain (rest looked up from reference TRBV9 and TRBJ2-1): DSGVTQTPKHLITATGQRVTLRCSPRSGDLSVYWYQQSLDQGLQFLIQYYNGEERAKGNILERFSAQQFPDLHSELNLSSLELGDSALYFCASAGAGRVNEQFFGPGTRLTVL.

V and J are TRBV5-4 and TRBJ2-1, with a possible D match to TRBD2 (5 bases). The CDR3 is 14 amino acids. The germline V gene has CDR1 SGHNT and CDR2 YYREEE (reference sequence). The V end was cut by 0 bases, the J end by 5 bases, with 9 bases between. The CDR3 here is CASSLGGSNNEQFF. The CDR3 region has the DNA TGTGCCAGCAGCTTGGGAGGGTCGAACAATGAGCAGTTCTTC.

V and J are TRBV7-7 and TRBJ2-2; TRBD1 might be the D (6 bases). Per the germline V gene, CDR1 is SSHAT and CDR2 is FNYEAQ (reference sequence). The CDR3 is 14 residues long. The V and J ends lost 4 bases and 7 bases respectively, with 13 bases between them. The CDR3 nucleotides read TGTGCCAGCAGCTCCTTCACAGGGTTCGGGGAGCTGTTTTTT. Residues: CASSSFTGFGELFF.

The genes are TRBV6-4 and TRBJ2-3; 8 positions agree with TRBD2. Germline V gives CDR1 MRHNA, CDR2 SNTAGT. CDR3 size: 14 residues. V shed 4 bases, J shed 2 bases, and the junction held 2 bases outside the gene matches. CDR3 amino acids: CASSAGGATDTQYF. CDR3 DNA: TGTGCCAGCAGTGCCGGGGGGGCCACAGATACGCAGTATTTT.

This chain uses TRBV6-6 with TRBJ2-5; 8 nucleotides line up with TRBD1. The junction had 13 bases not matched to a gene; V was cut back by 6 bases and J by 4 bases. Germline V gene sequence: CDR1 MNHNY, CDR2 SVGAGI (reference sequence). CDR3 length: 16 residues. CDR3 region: CASRPRQGTPLETQYF. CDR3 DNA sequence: TGTGCCAGCAGACCTAGACAGGGGACCCCCTTAGAGACCCAGTACTTC.

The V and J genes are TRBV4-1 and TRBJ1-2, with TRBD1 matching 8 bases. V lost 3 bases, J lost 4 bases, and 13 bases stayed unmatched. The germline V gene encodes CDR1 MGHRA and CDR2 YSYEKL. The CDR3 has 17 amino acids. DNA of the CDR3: TGCGCCAGCAGCCACTTCACCGGGACAGGTTTGGTCTATGGCTACACCTTC. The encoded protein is CASSHFTGTGLVYGYTF.

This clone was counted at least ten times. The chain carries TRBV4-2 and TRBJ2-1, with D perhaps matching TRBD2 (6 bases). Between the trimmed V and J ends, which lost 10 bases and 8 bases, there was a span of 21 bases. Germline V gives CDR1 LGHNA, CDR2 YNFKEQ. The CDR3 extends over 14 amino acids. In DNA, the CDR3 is TGTGCCACCGCATCAGGATTGGGACTCGATGAGCAGTTCTTC. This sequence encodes CATASGLGLDEQFF.

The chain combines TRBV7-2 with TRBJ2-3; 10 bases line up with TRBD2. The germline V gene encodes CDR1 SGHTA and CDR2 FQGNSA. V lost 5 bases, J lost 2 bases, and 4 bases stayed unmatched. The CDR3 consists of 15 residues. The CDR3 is CASSELAGLTDTQYF. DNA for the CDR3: TGTGCCAGCAGCGAACTAGCGGGGCTCACAGATACGCAGTATTTT. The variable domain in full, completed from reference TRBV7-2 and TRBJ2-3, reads GAGVSQSPSNKVTEKGKDVELRCDPISGHTALYWYRQSLGQGLEFLIYFQGNSAPDKSGLPSDRFSAERTGGSVSTLTIQRTQQEDSAVYLCASSELAGLTDTQYFGPGTRLTVL.

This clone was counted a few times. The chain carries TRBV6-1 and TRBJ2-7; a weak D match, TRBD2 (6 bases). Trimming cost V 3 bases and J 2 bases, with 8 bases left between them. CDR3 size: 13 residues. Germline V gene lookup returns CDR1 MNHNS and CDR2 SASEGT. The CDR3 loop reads CASSEGGTYEQYF. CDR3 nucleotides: TGTGCCAGCAGTGAGGGGGGAACCTACGAGCAGTACTTC.

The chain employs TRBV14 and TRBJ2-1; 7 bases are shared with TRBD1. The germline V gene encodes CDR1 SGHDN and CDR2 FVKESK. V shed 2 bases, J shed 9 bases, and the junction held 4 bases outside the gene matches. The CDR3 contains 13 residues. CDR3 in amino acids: CASSQIGGLEQFF. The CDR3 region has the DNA TGTGCCAGCAGCCAAATAGGGGGCCTTGAGCAGTTCTTC.

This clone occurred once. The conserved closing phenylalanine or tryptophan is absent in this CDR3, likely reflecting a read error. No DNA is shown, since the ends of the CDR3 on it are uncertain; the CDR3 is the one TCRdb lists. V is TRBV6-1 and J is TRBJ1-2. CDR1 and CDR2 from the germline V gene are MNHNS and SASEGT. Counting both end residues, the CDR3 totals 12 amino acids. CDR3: CASSESRGTFQS.

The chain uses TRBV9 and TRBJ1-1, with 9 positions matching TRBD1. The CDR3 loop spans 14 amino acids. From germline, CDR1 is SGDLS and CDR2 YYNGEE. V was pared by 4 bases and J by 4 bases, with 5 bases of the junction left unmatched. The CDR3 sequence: CASSKGQGGTEAFF. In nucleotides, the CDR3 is TGTGCCAGCAGCAAGGGACAGGGAGGCACTGAAGCTTTCTTT.

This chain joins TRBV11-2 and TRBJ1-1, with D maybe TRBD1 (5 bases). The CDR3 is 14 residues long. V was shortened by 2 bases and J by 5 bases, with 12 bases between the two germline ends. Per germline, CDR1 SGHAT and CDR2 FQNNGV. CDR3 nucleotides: TGTGCCAGCAGCTTATACGGGGGGGGGACTGAAGCTTTCTTT. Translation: CASSLYGGGTEAFF.

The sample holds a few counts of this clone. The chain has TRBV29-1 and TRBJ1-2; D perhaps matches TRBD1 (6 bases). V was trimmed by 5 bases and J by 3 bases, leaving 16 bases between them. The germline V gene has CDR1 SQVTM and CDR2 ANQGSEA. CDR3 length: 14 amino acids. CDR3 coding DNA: TGCAGCGTTACTAAACAGGGTACCGACTATGGCTACACCTTC. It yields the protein CSVTKQGTDYGYTF.

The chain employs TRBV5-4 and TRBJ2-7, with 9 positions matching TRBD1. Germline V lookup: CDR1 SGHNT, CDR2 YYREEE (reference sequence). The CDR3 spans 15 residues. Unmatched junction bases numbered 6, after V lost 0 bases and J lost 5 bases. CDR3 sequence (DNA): TGTGCCAGCAGCTTGGGTGGGACAGGGTGGGACGAGCAGTACTTC. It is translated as CASSLGGTGWDEQYF.